This T cell receptor (beta chain) originates from a study of cytomegalovirus exposure and HLA in healthy donors. Donors likely had unrecorded immune exposures despite being nominally healthy when sampled. With 60 Vbeta and 13 Jbeta primers, the PCR was carried out. The assay was immunoSEQ multiplex PCR, and TCRdb's table has in-frame clones only and misses some. Of about 120,000 clones listed, about four fifths are singletons. Study-level points and caveats: In a later analysis, most CMV-associated TCR beta chains appeared HLA-restricted.

As regards this clone: The antigen is undetermined.

Sequenced: PBMCs. The clonotype comes from a man aged 25 to 40 in good health and CMV-seropositive.

The CDR3 protein is CASSTSDRGDEQYF. DNA for the CDR3: TGTGCCAGCAGTACCTCCGACAGGGGGGACGAGCAGTACTTC. This chain links TRBV6-1 with TRBJ2-7; 9 bases agree with TRBD1. The germline CDR1 and CDR2 sequences are MNHNS and SASEGT. The CDR3 covers 14 residues. Unmatched junction bases numbered 7, after V lost 5 bases and J lost 5 bases.